This paragraph covers one TCR beta chain sequence. This entry is derived from a study of blood T cells in healthy people across ages. The ends were cut back, 1 base at V and 6 bases at J, with 9 bases in the middle. The CDR3 has 13 amino acids. The germline V gene encodes CDR1 SGHTA and CDR2 FQGNSA. Through a sample-barcoded 5' primer and a J-beta primer mix, a second PCR was run for about 6 to 11 cycles. TCRdb reanalysed the 5' RACE reads using MiXCR and keeps one entry per CDR3 protein. This sample carries fewer than 900,000 distinct CDR3 sequences, about 40% of them seen once, and the ten largest clones take 20% to 25%.

This chain links TRBV7-2 with TRBJ2-5; D may be TRBD1 or TRBD2 (6 bases each). Sequenced sample: blood. The source of this sequence is a woman in her fifties or sixties in good health. DNA for the CDR3: TGTGCCAGCAGCTTAGAGGGGGGCCAGACCCAGTACTTC. This sequence encodes CASSLEGGQTQYF.